The 31 T cell receptor beta chains listed next were all sequenced from one sample in a study of CD8+ T cells in alopecia areata. Once RNA had been extracted, it was reverse transcribed into cDNA to act as the sequencing template. Using immunoSEQ multiplex PCR, the repertoire was profiled, and TCRdb retains in-frame clones only, with some absent. Here the sample spans roughly 150,000 clones, more than 55% being singletons. What was sequenced was CD8+ T cells sorted from blood. The receptors come from a human donor in good health.

This clone was seen once. This chain joins TRBV25-1 and TRBJ2-7, with D possibly being TRBD1 (5 bases). V lost 3 bases and J 4 bases, leaving 10 bases between the germline ends. CDR1 is MGHDK and CDR2 is SYGVNS in the germline V gene. The CDR3 loop spans 13 amino acids. CDR3 loop: CASSESQGYEQYF. The CDR3 coding sequence is TGTGCCAGCAGTGAGTCTCAGGGTTACGAGCAGTACTTC.

The chain combines TRBV11-3 with TRBJ2-3; D is unclear. Trimming took off 2 bases at V and 2 bases at J, with 11 bases between the two ends. The CDR3 covers 15 residues. Germline-derived CDR1 and CDR2 are SGHNT and YENEEA. The CDR3 spells CASSLPAETTDTQYF. For the CDR3, the DNA is TGTGCCAGCAGCTTACCGGCAGAAACCACAGATACGCAGTATTTT.

The chain joins TRBV9 to TRBJ1-1, with D perhaps TRBD1 (6 bases). This CDR3 contains 15 residues. The germline CDR1 and CDR2 sequences are SGDLS and YYNGEE. V lost 0 bases and J 0 bases, leaving 9 bases between the germline ends. CDR3 sequence reads: CASSVEGDMNTEAFF. Here the CDR3 DNA reads TGTGCCAGCAGCGTAGAGGGGGACATGAACACTGAAGCTTTCTTT.

This clone was counted ten times or more. The chain links TRBV28 to TRBJ2-7, with 8 bases fitting TRBD1. The CDR3 has 15 amino acids. The V segment lost 6 bases and the J segment 6 bases; nucleotides outside the gene matches: 13. CDR1 and CDR2 (germline): MDHEN, SYDVKM. DNA for the CDR3: TGTGCCAGCAGCCTCGCGGACAGGGCGCATCGCGAGCAGTACTTC. Its protein product is CASSLADRAHREQYF.

This clone appeared a few times. V is TRBV5-4 and J is TRBJ2-1, with 11 bases identical to TRBD2. CDR1 and CDR2 (germline): SGHNT, YYREEE (reference sequence). V was clipped by 2 bases and J by 8 bases; unmatched bases: 6. CDR3 length: 15 residues. The CDR3 region is CASSFTSGRSYEQFF. Written as DNA, the CDR3 is TGTGCCAGCAGCTTTACTAGCGGGAGATCGTATGAGCAGTTCTTC.

This chain connects TRBV5-4 to TRBJ2-7; 9 positions match TRBD2. Trimming removed 0 bases from V and 4 bases from J; junction bases left unmatched: 5. Per the germline V gene, CDR1 is SGHNT and CDR2 is YYREEE (reference sequence). The CDR3 covers 15 residues. The CDR3 DNA reads as TGTGCCAGCAGCTTGGGAGCGGGAGGTTTGTACGAGCAGTACTTC. Translation: CASSLGAGGLYEQYF.

This chain uses TRBV2 with TRBJ2-7; TRBD2 agrees at 7 bases. V trimming: 7 bases; J trimming: 2 bases; junction bases outside the gene matches: 8. The CDR3 length is 14 residues. Germline CDR1 SNHLY, CDR2 FYNNEI. The DNA of the CDR3 is TGTGCCAGCAAACGCGGGGGAGGAACCTACGAGCAGTACTTC. Amino acids: CASKRGGGTYEQYF.

The chain is built from TRBV30 and TRBJ1-1, with D uncertain. V was shortened by 1 base and J by 2 bases, with 11 bases between the two germline ends. CDR1 is GTSNPN, CDR2 SVGIG, per germline (reference sequence). The CDR3 runs to 14 residues. The CDR3 DNA is TGTGCCTGGAGTGAGGAGGTCTCAAACACTGAAGCTTTCTTT. This translates into CAWSEEVSNTEAFF.

The chain employs TRBV7-9 and TRBJ1-2; tentative D call: TRBD1 (5 bases). Per the germline V gene, CDR1 is SEHNR and CDR2 is FQNEAQ (reference sequence). The CDR3 runs 16 residues. With 2 bases removed from V and 0 bases from J, the gap between germline ends came to 13 bases. The CDR3 DNA is TGTGCCAGCAGCTTATCTGCGACAGCAGCTAACTATGGCTACACCTTC. Its protein is CASSLSATAANYGYTF.

This clone occurred a few times. The rearrangement uses TRBV5-6 and TRBJ1-5, with D perhaps matching TRBD1 (5 bases). CDR1 and CDR2 from the germline V gene are SGHDT and YYEEEE. Trimming removed 1 base at V and 7 bases at J, with 9 bases between. The CDR3 spans 13 residues. CDR3 sequence: CASSLRGWQPQHF. Here the CDR3 DNA reads TGTGCCAGCAGCTTGAGGGGCTGGCAGCCCCAGCATTTT.

This clone showed up just a few times. V and J are TRBV19 and TRBJ2-7, with TRBD1 matching 7 bases. This CDR3 comprises 12 residues. Germline V CDR1 and CDR2: LNHDA, SQIVND (reference sequence). V lost 5 bases to trimming and J lost 5 bases; unmatched junction nucleotides: 3. In DNA, the CDR3 is TGTGCCAGTAGTGGGACAGTCCACGAGCAGTACTTC. It is translated as CASSGTVHEQYF.

This clone appeared once. The V gene is TRBV6-5, the J gene TRBJ2-1; TRBD1 matches 10 bases. With 8 bases clipped from V and 7 bases from J, the junction kept 8 bases outside the gene matches. The germline V gene has CDR1 MNHEY and CDR2 SVGAGI. The CDR3 totals 14 residues. In DNA form, the CDR3 reads TGTGCCAGCCTCTCGACAGGGGGCAAGAATGAGCAGTTCTTC. Its protein is CASLSTGGKNEQFF.

The chain's CDR3 is CSVLQGAEYGYTF. The CDR3 nucleotides read TGCAGCGTTCTACAGGGGGCAGAATATGGCTACACCTTC. The V call is TRBV29-1, the J call TRBJ1-2; 9 nucleotides match TRBD1. Germline V gene sequence: CDR1 SQVTM, CDR2 ANQGSEA. Trimming cost V 5 bases and J 5 bases; bases outside gene matches: 6. There are 13 residues in the CDR3. The variable domain in full, completed from reference TRBV29-1 and TRBJ1-2, reads SAVISQKPSRDICQRGTSLTIQCQVDSQVTMMFWYRQQPGQSLTLIATANQGSEATYESGFVIDKFPISRPNLTFSTLTVSNMSPEDSSIYLCSVLQGAEYGYTFGSGTRLTVV.

The V and J genes are TRBV30 and TRBJ1-2; D is uncertain. Trimming shortened V by 1 base and J by 6 bases, and 9 bases separated the two germline ends. CDR1 GTSNPN and CDR2 SVGIG come from the germline V gene (reference sequence). The CDR3 spans 12 residues. CDR3 in DNA: TGTGCCTGGAGTGGGCACGGGGATGGCTACACCTTC. Its translation is CAWSGHGDGYTF.

This clone was seen more than once but under ten times. The CDR3 region is CASSGPIYEQYF. The CDR3 DNA reads TGTGCCAGCAGTGGCCCAATTTACGAGCAGTACTTC. V gene TRBV25-1 combines with J gene TRBJ2-7; D gene unclear. CDR1 is MGHDK and CDR2 is SYGVNS in the germline V gene. This CDR3 has 12 residues. V lost 4 bases and J 4 bases, leaving 8 bases between the germline ends.

The chain couples TRBV5-1 to TRBJ2-5, with D perhaps TRBD1 or TRBD2 (5 bases each). The CDR3 contains 14 residues. Trimming removed 5 bases at V and 5 bases at J, with 16 bases between. Germline CDR1 is SGHRS and CDR2 is YFSETQ. The CDR3 loop reads CASRSGPGGETQYF. CDR3 in DNA: TGCGCCAGCAGATCGGGACCGGGTGGGGAGACCCAGTACTTC. The full variable domain, with the rest looked up from reference TRBV5-1 and TRBJ2-5, is KAGVTQTPRYLIKTRGQQVTLSCSPISGHRSVSWYQQTPGQGLQFLFEYFSETQRNKGNFPGRFSGRQFSNSRSEMNVSTLELGDSALYLCASRSGPGGETQYFGPGTRLLVL.

This clone was found a few times. V gene TRBV30 combines with J gene TRBJ2-7, with D maybe TRBD1 (6 bases). V was pared by 4 bases and J by 6 bases, with 22 bases between. The CDR3 is made up of 15 amino acids. Germline values: CDR1 GTSNPN, CDR2 SVGIG (reference sequence). The CDR3 protein is CAWTVGLTGRAEQYF. The CDR3 DNA sequence: TGTGCCTGGACTGTCGGATTAACAGGGAGAGCCGAGCAGTACTTC.

In its sample, this clone was seen once. V and J are TRBV13 and TRBJ2-5; possible D gene TRBD2, 6 bases. V was clipped by 5 bases and J by 7 bases, with 20 bases between them. CDR1 and CDR2 from the germline V gene are PRHDT and FYEKMQ (reference sequence). This CDR3 contains 15 residues. CDR3 sequence reads: CASSGPGLGGATQYF. The CDR3 bases are TGTGCCAGCAGCGGACCGGGACTCGGCGGGGCGACCCAGTACTTC.

The V call is TRBV5-6, the J call TRBJ1-5, with D unclear. Trimming pared 6 bases from V and 0 bases from J, leaving 10 bases between. Germline V gives CDR1 SGHDT, CDR2 YYEEEE. The CDR3 covers 14 residues. In DNA, the CDR3 is TGTGCCAGCACCCTAAAATATAGCAATCAGCCCCAGCATTTT. Its protein product is CASTLKYSNQPQHF.

V is TRBV11-1 and J is TRBJ2-7; D is ambiguous. Trimming took 5 bases from V and 6 from J, leaving 14 bases between them. The CDR3 is made up of 13 amino acids. Germline CDR1 is SGHAT and CDR2 is FQDESV (reference sequence). The CDR3 loop reads CASSLSRASEQYF. The CDR3 DNA follows: TGTGCCAGCAGCCTTAGTCGGGCCAGCGAGCAGTACTTC.

The rearrangement uses TRBV29-1 and TRBJ2-3, with 10 bases fitting TRBD2. V lost 7 bases, J lost 10 bases, and 20 bases stayed unmatched. Germline V gene data show CDR1 as SQVTM and CDR2 as ANQGSEA. CDR3 length equals 16 residues. CDR3 residues: CSARPPGLASGIAQYF. Written as DNA, the CDR3 is TGCAGCGCCAGACCCCCGGGACTAGCGTCCGGAATCGCGCAGTATTTT.

The chain is built from TRBV7-9 and TRBJ2-7, with TRBD1 as a possible D gene (6 bases). CDR1 SEHNR and CDR2 FQNEAQ come from the germline V gene (reference sequence). The CDR3 loop spans 16 amino acids. The germline V and J ends were trimmed by 1 base and 0 bases, with 13 bases remaining between them. CDR3 region: CASSLDIDRFSYEQYF. The CDR3 DNA reads as TGTGCCAGCAGCTTAGATATAGACAGGTTCTCCTACGAGCAGTACTTC.

The rearrangement joins TRBV13 to TRBJ2-2; D uncertain. V was cut by 3 bases and J by 5 bases, with 10 bases left in between. Looked up from germline, CDR1 is PRHDT and CDR2 is FYEKMQ (reference sequence). The length of the CDR3 is 14 residues. The DNA of the CDR3 is TGTGCCAGCAGCTTGGGATGGGGAACCGGGGAGCTGTTTTTT. Residues: CASSLGWGTGELFF.

This clone was recorded a few times. The CDR3 DNA reads as TGCAGCGTTGAAGAAGGAAGTGAAGGCTACACCTTC. Amino acid sequence: CSVEEGSEGYTF. The chain employs TRBV29-1 and TRBJ1-2; D remains ambiguous. The germline V gene encodes CDR1 SQVTM and CDR2 ANQGSEA. Trimming removed 0 bases from V and 8 bases from J, with 10 bases in between. This CDR3 is 12 amino acids long.

A note on this clone: The same CDR3 is also encoded by other DNA sequences in this sample. The chain links TRBV5-1 to TRBJ1-1, with D unclear. There are 12 residues in the CDR3. The V gene's germline CDR1 is SGHRS and CDR2 YFSETQ. V was trimmed by 3 bases and J by 1 base, leaving 4 bases between them. The CDR3 region has the DNA TGCGCCAGCAGCTCTGGGAACACTGAAGCTTTCTTT. Encoded protein: CASSSGNTEAFF. The full variable domain, completed using reference TRBV5-1 and TRBJ1-1, is KAGVTQTPRYLIKTRGQQVTLSCSPISGHRSVSWYQQTPGQGLQFLFEYFSETQRNKGNFPGRFSGRQFSNSRSEMNVSTLELGDSALYLCASSSGNTEAFFGQGTRLTVV.

This clone was observed a handful of times. This CDR3 reads CASSQVSGMNTEAFF. In nucleotides, the CDR3 is TGCGCCAGCAGCCAAGTCTCGGGAATGAACACTGAAGCTTTCTTT. J is TRBJ1-1 and V is TRBV4-1; D not resolved. The CDR3 loop spans 15 amino acids. Germline V lookup: CDR1 MGHRA, CDR2 YSYEKL. V lost 1 base, J lost 0 bases, and 9 bases lay in between.

The chain carries TRBV6-5 and TRBJ2-3; tentative D call: TRBD2 (7 bases). V shed 6 bases and J shed 4 bases, with 17 bases lying between them. CDR1 is MNHEY and CDR2 is SVGAGI in the germline V gene. CDR3 length equals 15 residues. CDR3 DNA sequence: TGTGCCAGCAGGCGGGGGCCCGTGGTTGCAGATACGCAGTATTTT. Protein sequence: CASRRGPVVADTQYF.

The chain joins TRBV29-1 to TRBJ2-7; 7 nucleotides line up with TRBD1. V trimming: 1 base; J trimming: 5 bases; junction bases outside the gene matches: 2. CDR1 and CDR2 from the germline V gene are SQVTM and ANQGSEA. This CDR3 contains 12 residues. The CDR3 is CSVEGDSNEQYF. The CDR3 region has the DNA TGCAGCGTTGAAGGGGACAGCAACGAGCAGTACTTC.

V usage is TRBV5-4 and J usage is TRBJ1-1; tentative D call: TRBD1 (6 bases). Trimming cost V 0 bases and J 1 base, with 7 bases left between them. Germline V gene lookup returns CDR1 SGHNT and CDR2 YYREEE (reference sequence). This CDR3 contains 14 residues. CDR3 sequence: CASSLGTENTEAFF. The CDR3 nucleotides are TGTGCCAGCAGCTTGGGGACAGAGAACACTGAAGCTTTCTTT.

This clone was counted between two and nine times. The gene calls are TRBV28 and TRBJ2-2, with 11 bases that match TRBD2. The germline V gene has CDR1 MDHEN and CDR2 SYDVKM. The CDR3 runs to 19 residues. V lost 5 bases and J lost 5; bases outside the gene matches: 16. CDR3 bases: TGTGCCAGCAGTCTGAGGACTAGCGGGCCACCTTATAATACCGGGGAGCTGTTTTTT. Protein product: CASSLRTSGPPYNTGELFF.

This clone was observed once. In the same sample, other DNA sequences code for this CDR3. The chain joins TRBV29-1 to TRBJ1-2, with D possibly being TRBD1 (5 bases). The CDR3 totals 11 residues. V was clipped by 0 bases and J by 8 bases, with 7 bases between them. Germline V gives CDR1 SQVTM, CDR2 ANQGSEA. CDR3 amino acids: CSVEDRGGYTF. CDR3 DNA: TGCAGCGTTGAAGATCGGGGCGGCTACACCTTC. Combining the CDR3 with reference TRBV29-1 and TRBJ1-2 gives the whole variable domain SAVISQKPSRDICQRGTSLTIQCQVDSQVTMMFWYRQQPGQSLTLIATANQGSEATYESGFVIDKFPISRPNLTFSTLTVSNMSPEDSSIYLCSVEDRGGYTFGSGTRLTVV.